Given below is one TCR beta chain in context. Germline V gene data show CDR1 as LNHDA and CDR2 as SQIVND (reference sequence). V shed 0 bases and J shed 0 bases, with 9 bases lying between them. This CDR3 has 15 residues. The data stem from a study of blood T cell repertoires in COVID-19. Across the whole study: Sites across the United States, Italy and Spain contributed samples from acute and convalescent COVID-19. PBMCs, B-cell-depleted T cells, or T cells were the source of the cDNA or gDNA that made up the material.

Under the authors' procedure: How many nucleated cells were present was estimated from reference gene primer amplification. Some clones are missing from TCRdb's copy, which holds only in-frame ones; the method was immunoSEQ multiplex PCR. The V and J calls and clone size come from that table; D and trimming were worked out from the DNA. The table has 200,000 to 250,000 clones, roughly 84% seen once. The specimen sequenced was peripheral blood. The clonotype comes from a woman of 80 years or more with active or convalescent COVID-19. The J gene is TRBJ2-7, the V gene TRBV19; D is perhaps TRBD2 (5 bases). The CDR3 bases are TGTGCCAGTAGTATAGATCTCGGGGTCTCCTACGAGCAGTACTTC. Translating it yields CASSIDLGVSYEQYF.